This TCR beta chain stems from a study of vaccination effects on CD4 cells after COVID-19. Following an approximately 9-day culture, CD4+ T cells were purified. The vaccine given was either BNT162b2 or mRNA-1273, in two doses. The assay was immunoSEQ multiplex PCR, and TCRdb's table has in-frame clones only and misses some. The sample consists of 45,000 to 65,000 clones, 78% of them appearing once. This clone was counted a single time. What it binds is unknown. Germline V gene data show CDR1 as SNHLY and CDR2 as FYNNEI. Trimming stripped 8 bases from V and 0 bases from J, with 11 bases between. This CDR3 region has 15 residues.

The source material was CD4+ T cells from PBMCs cultured without peptide, sampled after COVID-19 vaccination. This clonotype was sampled from a human donor who received a COVID-19 vaccine. The chain employs TRBV2 and TRBJ1-6; D gene uncertain. CDR3 coding DNA: TGTGCCAGCGGATTGCCGAGCTCCTATAATTCACCCCTCCACTTT. Its translation is CASGLPSSYNSPLHF.